One and the same sample provided the 11 T cell receptor beta chains below, sequenced in a study of blood T cells in healthy people across ages. Alongside a J-beta primer mix, a sample-barcoded 5' primer served in a second PCR lasting about 7 to 12 cycles. Each CDR3 protein gets one entry after TCRdb re-called the 5' RACE reads with MiXCR. There are over 1.5 million distinct CDR3 sequences in the sample; roughly 49% occur only once, and approximately 2% lies in the top ten. Sequencing was carried out using blood. The receptors were sampled from a woman in her thirties or forties in good health.

The J gene is TRBJ2-5, the V gene TRBV28, with TRBD2 identical over 9 bases. Germline loops: CDR1 MDHEN, CDR2 SYDVKM. The CDR3 has 14 amino acids. The J segment lost 11 bases and the V segment lost 4 bases, leaving 11 bases of the junction unmatched. The CDR3 DNA is TGTGCCAGCAGTTCTGGCGGGGGGGCCGATGAGCAGTACTTC. This gives the protein CASSSGGGADEQYF.

The genes are TRBV13 and TRBJ2-1; TRBD2 matches 9 bases. Per the germline V gene, CDR1 is PRHDT and CDR2 is FYEKMQ (reference sequence). The CDR3 spans 14 residues. After removal of 8 bases from V and 5 bases from J, the junction contained 7 bases not matched to a gene. CDR3 nucleotides: TGTGCCAGCCTCGAGGGACTAGCTCACAATGAGCAGTTCTTC. It is translated as CASLEGLAHNEQFF.

The gene calls are TRBV10-3 and TRBJ2-5, with no clear D. V was clipped by 6 bases and J by 2 bases, with 10 bases between them. The CDR3 runs 13 residues. Germline V gene lookup returns CDR1 ENHRY and CDR2 SYGVKD. The CDR3 bases are TGTGCCATCAGCACGACAATGCAAGAGACCCAGTACTTC. The encoded protein is CAISTTMQETQYF.

The chain recombines TRBV5-4 with TRBJ2-3; 10 positions agree with TRBD2. The V gene end was trimmed by 1 base and the J gene end by 0 bases; junction bases not matched to a gene: 8. The CDR3 totals 18 residues. Per germline, CDR1 SGHNT and CDR2 YYREEE (reference sequence). CDR3 protein: CASSLYKLAGSSTDTQYF. CDR3 in DNA: TGTGCCAGCAGCTTGTATAAACTAGCGGGGTCTAGCACAGATACGCAGTATTTT.

This clonotype was detected only once. The CDR3 bases are TGCGCCAGCAGCCAAGATCCCAGCGGGGGTCCCCGAGGGCAGTTCTTC. Translating gives CASSQDPSGGPRGQFF. The chain is built from TRBV4-1 and TRBJ2-1, with 8 bases identical to TRBD2. V shed 0 bases and J 12 bases; nucleotides not matched to a gene: 13. The germline V gene has CDR1 MGHRA and CDR2 YSYEKL. The CDR3 is 16 residues long.

This clonotype was observed a few times. The chain joins TRBV29-1 to TRBJ2-3, with 10 nucleotides matching TRBD2. This CDR3 is built from 13 residues. Germline V gene data show CDR1 as SQVTM and CDR2 as ANQGSEA. Here the CDR3 DNA reads TGCACCGCAAGCGGGGGGGCGTCAGATACGCAGTATTTT. Translation: CTASGGASDTQYF.

The chain combines TRBV6-6 with TRBJ1-2; TRBD1 aligns across 10 bases. Germline V lookup: CDR1 MNHNY, CDR2 SVGAGI (reference sequence). The V and J ends lost 7 bases and 0 bases, in that order; junction bases with no gene match: 11. The CDR3 runs 17 residues. The CDR3, as DNA: TGTGCCAGCACCCCGAGGACAGGGGGTTTGTCTAACTATGGCTACACCTTC. Translating it yields CASTPRTGGLSNYGYTF.

This clonotype was seen only a few times. V and J are TRBV28 and TRBJ2-7; 7 nucleotides agree with TRBD1. From germline, CDR1 is MDHEN and CDR2 SYDVKM. J gave up 0 bases and V 5 bases, and 7 bases lay outside the gene matches. The CDR3 is made up of 15 amino acids. CDR3 in amino acids: CASSKRQGRSYEQYF. DNA of the CDR3: TGTGCCAGCAGTAAAAGACAGGGTCGCTCCTACGAGCAGTACTTC.

This clonotype has only one observation. An end of the junction does not agree with germline; a read error may underlie this. The rearrangement links TRBV5-1 to TRBJ2-3; 10 bases align to TRBD1. CDR1 and CDR2 from the germline V gene are SGHRS and YFSETQ. The CDR3 spans 16 residues. CDR3 amino acids: CVSSSARQGATDTQYF. The CDR3 nucleotides are TGCGTCAGCAGCAGCGCTAGACAGGGGGCCACAGATACGCAGTATTTT. The variable domain in full, completed from reference TRBV5-1 and TRBJ2-3, reads KAGVTQTPRYLIKTRGQQVTLSCSPISGHRSVSWYQQTPGQGLQFLFEYFSETQRNKGNFPGRFSGRQFSNSRSEMNVSTLELGDSALYLCVSSSARQGATDTQYFGPGTRLTVL.

A few counts support this clonotype. The chain is built from TRBV4-3 and TRBJ2-6, with 8 bases that match TRBD1. Per germline, CDR1 LGHNA and CDR2 YSLEER. The CDR3 contains 17 residues. V was pared by 1 base and J by 2 bases, with 4 bases of the junction left unmatched. CDR3 residues: CASSQAQDRAGANVLTF. The CDR3 nucleotides read TGCGCCAGCAGCCAAGCACAGGACAGGGCTGGGGCCAACGTCCTGACTTTC.

With regard to this clonotype: The junction and the germline gene differ at one end; a read error may be behind it. This sequence joins TRBV25-1 and TRBJ2-5; no definite D call. This CDR3 is built from 14 residues. From germline, CDR1 is MGHDK and CDR2 SYGVNS. DNA of the CDR3: TGTGCCAGCAGTGAAGCTCTGGTACAAGAGGCCCAGTACTTC. This gives the protein CASSEALVQEAQYF.